One and the same sample provided the 32 T cell receptor beta chains below, sequenced in a study of T cells expressing NK-cell markers. Following a re-call of the 5' RACE reads, TCRdb has one entry per CDR3 protein and lacks DNA. The sample table includes a few hundred thousand distinct CDR3 sequences. The sequenced material came from blood T cells: a sorted CD56 or NKG2C T cell subset, CD4+ or CD8+ T cells, or bulk PBMC T cells (not recorded which). The receptors come from a man aged 18 to 69 in good health.

V is TRBV20-1 and J is TRBJ2-7. This CDR3 contains 11 residues. Germline CDR1 reads DFQATT; CDR2 reads SNEGSKA (reference sequence). CDR3 amino acids: CSARKAYEQYF.

The chain links TRBV6-5 to TRBJ2-5; TCRdb picks TRBD2, but there is no DNA to check that call. The CDR3 loop spans 16 amino acids. Germline V gene sequence: CDR1 MNHEY, CDR2 SVGAGI. CDR3: CASSYAGRVAGETQYF.

V is TRBV6-1 and J is TRBJ1-1; TCRdb selects TRBD1, and the lack of DNA leaves this call unchecked. Germline values: CDR1 MNHNS, CDR2 SASEGT. The CDR3 extends over 12 amino acids. CDR3 amino acids: CASTGLNTEAFF.

The chain joins TRBV6-1 to TRBJ1-1; TCRdb gives TRBD1 as the D gene, but with no DNA this cannot be confirmed. The germline gives CDR1 MNHNS, CDR2 SASEGT. The CDR3 runs to 13 residues. The CDR3 loop reads CASSSDRKGGAFF.

The chain links TRBV5-6 to TRBJ2-3; TCRdb reports TRBD1, a call that lacks DNA to check it against. This CDR3 contains 15 residues. CDR1 and CDR2 from the germline V gene are SGHDT and YYEEEE. Here the CDR3 reads CASSHAGGVADTQYF.

V and J are TRBV20-1 and TRBJ2-3; TCRdb's D call, TRBD1, is unchecked because there is no DNA. CDR3 size: 16 residues. Germline V gene lookup returns CDR1 DFQATT and CDR2 SNEGSKA (reference sequence). The CDR3 is CSATPLGRGSTDTQYF.

The V gene is TRBV7-2, the J gene TRBJ1-6; TCRdb's assignment of TRBD1 cannot be checked, as there is no DNA. The germline V gene has CDR1 SGHTA and CDR2 FQGNSA. The CDR3 is 14 amino acids. CDR3 in amino acids: CASSLETGFLPLHF.

The CDR3: CASSLLTSKSSGNTIYF. V and J are TRBV28 and TRBJ1-3. This CDR3 has 17 amino acids. Germline V gene sequence: CDR1 MDHEN, CDR2 SYDVKM.

The V gene is TRBV5-1, the J gene TRBJ2-5; the D call of TRBD2 rests on TCRdb alone, since no DNA is present to check it. The CDR3 runs to 17 residues. From germline, CDR1 is SGHRS and CDR2 YFSETQ. The CDR3 here is CASSLALAGGPQETQYF.

This chain uses TRBV11-1 with TRBJ1-3; no DNA is available, so the TRBD1 call from TCRdb remains unchecked. The CDR3 covers 18 residues. Germline CDR1 SGHAT, CDR2 FQDESV (reference sequence). CDR3 sequence: CASSFYGGGLLSGNTIYF.

The chain uses TRBV5-1 and TRBJ2-7; checking the TCRdb D call of TRBD1 is not possible without DNA. CDR1 is SGHRS, CDR2 YFSETQ, per germline. This CDR3 contains 15 residues. The CDR3 sequence is CASSLTTGQIYEQYF.

The chain joins TRBV7-6 to TRBJ2-2; TCRdb picks TRBD1, but there is no DNA to check that call. The CDR3 extends over 19 amino acids. Germline V CDR1 and CDR2: SGHVS, FNYEAQ. The CDR3 protein is CASSFRGTGGGGNTGELFF.

The chain has TRBV20-1 and TRBJ1-6. This CDR3 spans 15 amino acids. Germline values: CDR1 DFQATT, CDR2 SNEGSKA (reference sequence). The CDR3 reads CSASDRSSYNSPLHF.

The rearrangement links TRBV20-1 to TRBJ1-1; there is no DNA to check the TCRdb D call of TRBD1. CDR1 is DFQATT and CDR2 is SNEGSKA in the germline V gene (reference sequence). This CDR3 is 13 amino acids long. CDR3 amino acids: CSTTRVPNTEAFF.

This sequence joins TRBV20-1 and TRBJ2-5; checking the TCRdb D call of TRBD1 is not possible without DNA. This CDR3 spans 18 amino acids. Germline V gives CDR1 DFQATT, CDR2 SNEGSKA (reference sequence). This CDR3 reads CSARGWTSAGGYQETQYF.

The genes are TRBV5-5 and TRBJ2-5; TCRdb calls TRBD2, which cannot be checked without DNA. This CDR3 has 15 amino acids. Germline V gene sequence: CDR1 SGHKS, CDR2 YYEKEE (reference sequence). The CDR3 sequence: CASRRLADSVETQYF.

The V gene is TRBV4-2, the J gene TRBJ1-2; TCRdb proposes TRBD1, but this gene call is untestable without DNA. The CDR3 is 17 amino acids. Germline loops: CDR1 LGHNA, CDR2 YNFKEQ. Here the CDR3 reads CASSQEQTYARADGYTF.

This CDR3 is CASSLLSGGEQFF. The chain recombines TRBV7-9 with TRBJ2-1; TCRdb lists TRBD2, though no DNA is available to test this call. The length of the CDR3 is 13 residues. Germline CDR1 SEHNR, CDR2 FQNEAQ (reference sequence).

The chain combines TRBV15 with TRBJ2-3; the D call from TCRdb, TRBD2, cannot be confirmed without DNA. Germline V gene data show CDR1 as LNHNV and CDR2 as YYDKDF (reference sequence). The CDR3 covers 17 residues. The CDR3 region is CATSPRRRDRFTDTQYF.

The V call is TRBV25-1, the J call TRBJ2-7; there is no DNA to check the TCRdb D call of TRBD1. Germline-derived CDR1 and CDR2 are MGHDK and SYGVNS. CDR3 length: 16 residues. The chain's CDR3 is CASSDWVTGVTHEQYF.

This rearrangement joins TRBV12-3 or TRBV12-4 to TRBJ2-1; TCRdb gives TRBD1 as the D gene, but with no DNA this cannot be confirmed. CDR3 size: 13 residues. CDR3 protein: CASRLAGGNEQFF.

The rearrangement uses TRBV4-1 and TRBJ2-5; TCRdb reports TRBD1, a call that lacks DNA to check it against. Germline lookup yields CDR1 MGHRA and CDR2 YSYEKL. The CDR3 runs 17 residues. The CDR3 spells CASSQDISGGLQETQYF.

This sequence joins TRBV2 and TRBJ2-5; TCRdb indicates TRBD2, and absent DNA this call remains unverified. Looked up from germline, CDR1 is SNHLY and CDR2 is FYNNEI. This CDR3 has 14 residues. The CDR3 spells CASSARDSLETQYF.

The CDR3 is CSARGQGEATEAFF. This chain links TRBV20-1 with TRBJ1-1; the D call of TRBD1 rests on TCRdb alone, since no DNA is present to check it. The V gene's germline CDR1 is DFQATT and CDR2 SNEGSKA (reference sequence). This CDR3 region has 14 residues.

V is TRBV28 and J is TRBJ1-4; with no DNA, the TCRdb D assignment of TRBD1 cannot be verified. The CDR3 sequence is 15 residues long. From germline, CDR1 is MDHEN and CDR2 SYDVKM. The chain's CDR3 is CASSYHRGLGEKLFF.

The V and J genes are TRBV9 and TRBJ2-1; the TCRdb call, TRBD1, lacks DNA for checking. Germline V gives CDR1 SGDLS, CDR2 YYNGEE. The CDR3 is 16 residues long. This CDR3 reads CASSGGPWGQGNEQFF. Variable domain in full (rest from reference TRBV9 and TRBJ2-1): DSGVTQTPKHLITATGQRVTLRCSPRSGDLSVYWYQQSLDQGLQFLIQYYNGEERAKGNILERFSAQQFPDLHSELNLSSLELGDSALYFCASSGGPWGQGNEQFFGPGTRLTVL.

The CDR3 spells CATSDPVRGRTGELFF. The genes are TRBV24-1 and TRBJ2-2; TCRdb returns TRBD1, unconfirmable since there is no DNA. This CDR3 region has 16 residues. The germline gives CDR1 KGHDR, CDR2 SFDVKD.

The V gene is TRBV6-1, the J gene TRBJ2-3; TCRdb indicates TRBD1, and absent DNA this call remains unverified. The germline V gene encodes CDR1 MNHNS and CDR2 SASEGT. The CDR3 is 16 residues long. The CDR3 spells CASSARTLDASDTQYF.

The V call is TRBV2, the J call TRBJ1-5. CDR3 length: 17 residues. Germline values: CDR1 SNHLY, CDR2 FYNNEI. The chain's CDR3 is CASSEGANWYSNQPQHF.

This CDR3 reads CSANRGRSYEQYF. The J gene is TRBJ2-7, the V gene TRBV20-1; as DNA is missing, the TRBD1 call by TCRdb cannot be tested. The CDR3 extends over 13 amino acids. Germline V gene sequence: CDR1 DFQATT, CDR2 SNEGSKA (reference sequence).

The J gene is TRBJ1-5, the V gene TRBV20-1; checking the TCRdb D call of TRBD1 is not possible without DNA. Germline-derived CDR1 and CDR2 are DFQATT and SNEGSKA (reference sequence). This CDR3 spans 13 amino acids. CDR3 region: CSASRQGYQPQHF.

The chain couples TRBV6-4 to TRBJ2-2; TCRdb selects TRBD1, and the lack of DNA leaves this call unchecked. CDR3 length: 14 amino acids. Germline CDR1 MRHNA, CDR2 SNTAGT. The CDR3 protein is CASSPGGTTGELFF.